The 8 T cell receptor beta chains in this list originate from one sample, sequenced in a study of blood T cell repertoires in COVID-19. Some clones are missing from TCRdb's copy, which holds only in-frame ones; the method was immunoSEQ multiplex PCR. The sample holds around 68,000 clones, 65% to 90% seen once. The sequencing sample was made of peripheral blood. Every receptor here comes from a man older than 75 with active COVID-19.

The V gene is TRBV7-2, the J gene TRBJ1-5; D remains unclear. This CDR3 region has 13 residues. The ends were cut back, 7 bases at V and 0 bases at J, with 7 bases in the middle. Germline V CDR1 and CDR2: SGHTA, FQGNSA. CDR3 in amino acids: CASTRDSNQPQHF. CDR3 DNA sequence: TGTGCCAGCACCCGGGATAGCAATCAGCCCCAGCATTTT.

CDR3 amino acids: CASSRGPVTANEKLFF. The CDR3 nucleotides read TGTGCCAGCAGCCGAGGGCCCGTAACAGCTAATGAAAAACTGTTTTTT. The rearrangement uses TRBV7-6 and TRBJ1-4; no firm D call. The CDR3 extends over 16 amino acids. V lost 5 bases, J lost 3 bases, and 16 bases lay in between. CDR1 SGHVS and CDR2 FNYEAQ come from the germline V gene. The whole variable domain, remainder taken from reference TRBV7-6 and TRBJ1-4, is GAGVSQSPRYKVTKRGQDVALRCDPISGHVSLYWYRQALGQGPEFLTYFNYEAQQDKSGLPNDRFSAERPEGSISTLTIQRTEQRDSAMYRCASSRGPVTANEKLFFGSGTQLSVL.

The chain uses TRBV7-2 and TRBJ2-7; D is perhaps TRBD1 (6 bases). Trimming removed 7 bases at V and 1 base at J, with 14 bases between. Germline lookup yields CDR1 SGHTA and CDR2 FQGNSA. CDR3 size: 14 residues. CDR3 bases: TGTGCCAGCAAAAGGAGCCAGGGGTCCTACGAGCAGTACTTC. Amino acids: CASKRSQGSYEQYF.

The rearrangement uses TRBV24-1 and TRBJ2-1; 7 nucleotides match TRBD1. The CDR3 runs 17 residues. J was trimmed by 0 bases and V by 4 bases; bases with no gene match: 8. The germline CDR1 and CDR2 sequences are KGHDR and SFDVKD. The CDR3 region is CATSDPRQGNSYNEQFF. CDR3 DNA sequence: TGTGCCACCAGTGACCCTCGACAGGGAAACTCCTACAATGAGCAGTTCTTC.

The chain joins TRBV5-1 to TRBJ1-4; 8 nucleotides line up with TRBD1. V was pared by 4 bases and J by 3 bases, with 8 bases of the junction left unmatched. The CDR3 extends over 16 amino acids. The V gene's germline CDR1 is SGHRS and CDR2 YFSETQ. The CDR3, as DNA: TGCGCCAGCAGCCCGGGGCAGGGGGCTTCTAATGAAAAACTGTTTTTT. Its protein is CASSPGQGASNEKLFF.

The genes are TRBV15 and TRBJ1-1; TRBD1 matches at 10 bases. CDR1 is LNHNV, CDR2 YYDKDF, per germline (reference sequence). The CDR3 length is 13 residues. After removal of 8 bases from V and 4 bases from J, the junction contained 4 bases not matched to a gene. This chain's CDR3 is CATGTGAVTEAFF. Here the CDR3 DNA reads TGTGCCACCGGGACAGGGGCGGTCACTGAAGCTTTCTTT.

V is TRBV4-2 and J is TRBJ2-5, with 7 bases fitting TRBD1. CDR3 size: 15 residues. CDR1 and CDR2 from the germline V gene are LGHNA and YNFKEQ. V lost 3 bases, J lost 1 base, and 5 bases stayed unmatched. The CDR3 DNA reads TGTGCCAGCAGCCAGACGACAGGGCCCCAAGAGACCCAGTACTTC. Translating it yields CASSQTTGPQETQYF.

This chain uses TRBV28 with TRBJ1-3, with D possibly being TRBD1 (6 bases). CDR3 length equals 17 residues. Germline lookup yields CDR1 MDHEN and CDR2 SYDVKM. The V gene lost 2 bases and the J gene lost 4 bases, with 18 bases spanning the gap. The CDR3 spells CASSLLQGGGAGNTIYF. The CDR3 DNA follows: TGTGCCAGCAGTTTACTCCAAGGGGGGGGCGCGGGAAACACCATATATTTT.